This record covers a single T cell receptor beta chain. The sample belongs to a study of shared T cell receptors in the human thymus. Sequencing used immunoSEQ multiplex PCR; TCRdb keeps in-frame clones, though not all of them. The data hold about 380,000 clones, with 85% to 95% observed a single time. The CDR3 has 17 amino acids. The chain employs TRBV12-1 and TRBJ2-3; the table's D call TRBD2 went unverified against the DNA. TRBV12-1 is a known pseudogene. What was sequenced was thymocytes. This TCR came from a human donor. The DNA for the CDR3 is TGTGCCAGCAGCTTTGGGTGCGGGAGGCCCGGCGTAGATACGCAGTATTTT. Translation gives CASSFGCGRPGVDTQYF.